This T cell receptor beta chain originates from a study of beta chain features in type 1 diabetes. Study in general: Healthy donors and patients had similar age, gender and cell yields. Findings and caveats of the study: Type 1 diabetes patients had fewer VDJ junction insertions and more deletions. Within patients, naive, central memory and Treg TCRB repertoires seemed more similar than within healthy donors. Possible PCR preference for shorter templates applied equally to patients and controls.

Expressed TCRB transcripts were sequenced after all isolated RNA was converted to cDNA. The data were produced by immunoSEQ multiplex PCR, yet TCRdb's version contains in-frame clones alone and is incomplete. There are roughly 400,000 clones in the sample; about 15% occur only once, and about 0.019% lies in the top ten. Deletions cut 1 base from V and 0 bases from J, with 8 bases between. There are 14 residues in the CDR3. From germline, CDR1 is SGHRS and CDR2 YFSETQ. With respect to this clone: As yet, its antigen is unknown.

The J gene is TRBJ2-7, the V gene TRBV5-1; no reliable D call. This TCR derives from a woman under 30 in good health. Input material: naive CD4+ T cells from blood. The CDR3 reads CASSLYLSSYEQYF. CDR3 DNA sequence: TGCGCCAGCAGCTTGTACCTGAGCTCCTACGAGCAGTACTTC.